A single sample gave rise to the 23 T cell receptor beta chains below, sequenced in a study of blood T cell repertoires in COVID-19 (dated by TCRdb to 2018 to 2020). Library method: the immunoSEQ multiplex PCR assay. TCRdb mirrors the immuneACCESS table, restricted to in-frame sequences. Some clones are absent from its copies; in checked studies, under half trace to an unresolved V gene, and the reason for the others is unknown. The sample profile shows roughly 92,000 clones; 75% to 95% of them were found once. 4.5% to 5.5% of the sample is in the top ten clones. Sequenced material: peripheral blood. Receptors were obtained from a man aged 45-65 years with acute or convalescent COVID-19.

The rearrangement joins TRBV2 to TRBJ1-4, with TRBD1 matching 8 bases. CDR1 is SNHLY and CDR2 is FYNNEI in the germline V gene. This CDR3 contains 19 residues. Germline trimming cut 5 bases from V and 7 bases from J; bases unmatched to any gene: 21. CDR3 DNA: TGTGCCAGCAGTCAGGCCGCCTCGACAGGGGTGCTTAAAGGTGAAAAACTGTTTTTT. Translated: CASSQAASTGVLKGEKLFF.

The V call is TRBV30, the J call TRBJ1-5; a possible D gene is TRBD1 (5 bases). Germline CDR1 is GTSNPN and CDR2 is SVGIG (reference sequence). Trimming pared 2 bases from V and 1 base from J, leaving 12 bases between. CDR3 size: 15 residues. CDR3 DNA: TGTGCCTGGAGTCCCGTTGGGGGGAGCAATCAGCCCCAGCATTTT. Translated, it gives CAWSPVGGSNQPQHF.

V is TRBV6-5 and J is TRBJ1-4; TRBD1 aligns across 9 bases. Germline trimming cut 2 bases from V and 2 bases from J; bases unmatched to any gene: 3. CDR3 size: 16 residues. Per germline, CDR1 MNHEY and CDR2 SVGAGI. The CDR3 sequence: CASSYPDRGTNEKLFF. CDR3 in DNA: TGTGCCAGCAGTTACCCGGACAGGGGCACTAATGAAAAACTGTTTTTT.

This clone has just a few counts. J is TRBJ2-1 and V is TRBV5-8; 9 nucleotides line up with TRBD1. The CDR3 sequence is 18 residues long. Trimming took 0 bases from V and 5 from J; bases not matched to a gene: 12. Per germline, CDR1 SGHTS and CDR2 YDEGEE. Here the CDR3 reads CASSLASFGTGPNNEQFF. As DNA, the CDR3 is TGTGCCAGCAGCTTGGCATCGTTTGGGACAGGGCCAAACAATGAGCAGTTCTTC.

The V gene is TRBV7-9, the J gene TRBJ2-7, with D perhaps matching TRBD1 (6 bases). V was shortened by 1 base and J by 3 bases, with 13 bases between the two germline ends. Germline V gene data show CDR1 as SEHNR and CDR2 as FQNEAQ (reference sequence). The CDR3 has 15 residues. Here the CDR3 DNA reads TGTGCCAGCAGCTTAGTGGACAGCACCAGCTACGAGCAGTACTTC. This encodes CASSLVDSTSYEQYF.

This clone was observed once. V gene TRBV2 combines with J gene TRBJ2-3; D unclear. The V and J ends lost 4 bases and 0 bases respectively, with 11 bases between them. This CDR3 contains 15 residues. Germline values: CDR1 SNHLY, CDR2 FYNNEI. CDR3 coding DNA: TGTGCCAGCAGTGTAGGAGAGAGTAGCACAGATACGCAGTATTTT. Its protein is CASSVGESSTDTQYF.

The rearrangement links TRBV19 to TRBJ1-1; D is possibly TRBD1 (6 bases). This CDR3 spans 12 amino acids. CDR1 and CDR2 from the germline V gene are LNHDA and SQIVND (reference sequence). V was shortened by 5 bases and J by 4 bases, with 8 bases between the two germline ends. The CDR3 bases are TGTGCCAGTAGTTGGGGGCGCACTGAAGCTTTCTTT. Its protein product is CASSWGRTEAFF. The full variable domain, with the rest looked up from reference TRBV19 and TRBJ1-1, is DGGITQSPKYLFRKEGQNVTLSCEQNLNHDAMYWYRQDPGQGLRLIYYSQIVNDFQKGDIAEGYSVSREKKESFPLTVTSAQKNPTAFYLCASSWGRTEAFFGQGTRLTVV.

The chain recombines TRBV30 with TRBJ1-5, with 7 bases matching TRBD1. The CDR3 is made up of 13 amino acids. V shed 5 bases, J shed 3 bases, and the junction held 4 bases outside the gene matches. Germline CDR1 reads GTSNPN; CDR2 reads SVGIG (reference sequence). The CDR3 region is CAWGQAYNQPQHF. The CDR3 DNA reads TGTGCCTGGGGACAGGCATACAATCAGCCCCAGCATTTT.

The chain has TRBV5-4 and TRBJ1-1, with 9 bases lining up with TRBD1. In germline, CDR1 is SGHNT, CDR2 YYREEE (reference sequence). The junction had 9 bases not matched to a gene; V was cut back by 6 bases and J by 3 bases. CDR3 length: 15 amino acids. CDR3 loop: CASIRDRAGDTEAFF. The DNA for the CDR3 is TGTGCCAGCATCCGGGACAGGGCTGGGGACACTGAAGCTTTCTTT.

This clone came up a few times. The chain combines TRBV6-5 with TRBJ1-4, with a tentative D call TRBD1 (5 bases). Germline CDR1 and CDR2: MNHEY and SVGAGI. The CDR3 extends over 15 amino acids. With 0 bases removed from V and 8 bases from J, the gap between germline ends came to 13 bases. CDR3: CASSYSYRGGEKLFF. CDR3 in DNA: TGTGCCAGCAGTTACTCGTATAGGGGCGGCGAAAAACTGTTTTTT.

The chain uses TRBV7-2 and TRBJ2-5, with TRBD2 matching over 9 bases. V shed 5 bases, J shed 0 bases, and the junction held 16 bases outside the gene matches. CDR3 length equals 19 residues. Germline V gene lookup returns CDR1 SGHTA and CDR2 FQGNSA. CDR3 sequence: CASSLLSSGSRGYQETQYF. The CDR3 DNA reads TGTGCCAGCAGCCTACTCAGTAGCGGGAGTAGGGGGTACCAAGAGACCCAGTACTTC.

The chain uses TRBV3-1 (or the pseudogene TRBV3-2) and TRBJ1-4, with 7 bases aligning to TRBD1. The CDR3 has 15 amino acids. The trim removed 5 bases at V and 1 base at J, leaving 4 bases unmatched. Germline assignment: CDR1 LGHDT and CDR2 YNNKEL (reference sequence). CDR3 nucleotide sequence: TGTGCCAGCAGCTCGACAGGGAAAACTAATGAAAAACTGTTTTTT. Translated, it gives CASSSTGKTNEKLFF.

The CDR3 bases are TGTGCCAGCAGGCGGCCAGGGGCGCTCTACGAGCAGTACTTC. It translates to CASRRPGALYEQYF. The chain carries TRBV7-8 and TRBJ2-7; D is perhaps TRBD1 (6 bases). V was pared by 6 bases and J by 3 bases, with 15 bases between. In germline, CDR1 is SGHVS, CDR2 FQNEAQ. The CDR3 sequence is 14 residues long. The variable domain in full, with the rest retrieved from reference TRBV7-8 and TRBJ2-7, is GAGVSQSPRYKVAKRGQDVALRCDPISGHVSLFWYQQALGQGPEFLTYFQNEAQLDKSGLPSDRFFAERPEGSVSTLKIQRTQQEDSAVYLCASRRPGALYEQYFGPGTRLTVT.

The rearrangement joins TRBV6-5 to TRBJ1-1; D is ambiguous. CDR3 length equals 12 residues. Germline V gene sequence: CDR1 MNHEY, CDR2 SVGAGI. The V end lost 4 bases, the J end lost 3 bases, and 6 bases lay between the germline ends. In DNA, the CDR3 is TGTGCCAGCAGTTCCCCGGACACTGAAGCTTTCTTT. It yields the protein CASSSPDTEAFF.

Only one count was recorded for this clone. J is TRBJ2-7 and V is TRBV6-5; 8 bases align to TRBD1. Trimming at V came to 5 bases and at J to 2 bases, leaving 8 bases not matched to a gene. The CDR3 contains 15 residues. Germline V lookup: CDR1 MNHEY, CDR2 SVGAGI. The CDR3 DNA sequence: TGTGCCAGCAGTAGAACGGGACAGGAACCCTACGAGCAGTACTTC. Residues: CASSRTGQEPYEQYF.

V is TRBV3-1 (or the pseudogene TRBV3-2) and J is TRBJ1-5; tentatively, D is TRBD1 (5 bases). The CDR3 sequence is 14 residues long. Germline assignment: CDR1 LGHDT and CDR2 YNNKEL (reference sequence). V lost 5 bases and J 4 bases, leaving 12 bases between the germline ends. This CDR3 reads CASSWGGANQPQHF. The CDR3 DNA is TGTGCCAGCAGCTGGGGCGGGGCAAATCAGCCCCAGCATTTT.

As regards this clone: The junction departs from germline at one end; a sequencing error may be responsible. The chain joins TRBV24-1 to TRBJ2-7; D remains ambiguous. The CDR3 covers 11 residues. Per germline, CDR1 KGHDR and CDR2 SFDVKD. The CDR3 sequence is CATSDLLPLDF. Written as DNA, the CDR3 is TGTGCCACCAGTGATTTACTGCCCCTGGACTTC.

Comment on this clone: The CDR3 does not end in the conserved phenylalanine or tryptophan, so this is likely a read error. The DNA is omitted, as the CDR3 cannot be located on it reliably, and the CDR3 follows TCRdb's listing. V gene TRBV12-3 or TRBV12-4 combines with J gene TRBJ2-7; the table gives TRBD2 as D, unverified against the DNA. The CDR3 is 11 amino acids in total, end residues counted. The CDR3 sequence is CASSLASGRAG.

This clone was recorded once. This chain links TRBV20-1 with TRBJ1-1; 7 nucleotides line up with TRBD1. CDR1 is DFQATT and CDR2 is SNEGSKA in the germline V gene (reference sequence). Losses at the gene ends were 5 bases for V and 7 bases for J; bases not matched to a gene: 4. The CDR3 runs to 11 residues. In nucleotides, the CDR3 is TGCAGTGCTCCTAGACAGGGTGAAGCTTTCTTT. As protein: CSAPRQGEAFF.

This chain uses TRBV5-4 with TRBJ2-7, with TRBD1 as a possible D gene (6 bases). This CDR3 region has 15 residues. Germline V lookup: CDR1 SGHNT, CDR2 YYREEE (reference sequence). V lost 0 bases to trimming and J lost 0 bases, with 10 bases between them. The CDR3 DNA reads TGTGCCAGCAGCTTGGGCGGACAGAGCTCCTACGAGCAGTACTTC. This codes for CASSLGGQSSYEQYF. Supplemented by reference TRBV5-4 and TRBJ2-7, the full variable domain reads ETGVTQSPTHLIKTRGQQVTLRCSSQSGHNTVSWYQQALGQGPQFIFQYYREEENGRGNFPPRFSGLQFPNYSSELNVNALELDDSALYLCASSLGGQSSYEQYFGPGTRLTVT.

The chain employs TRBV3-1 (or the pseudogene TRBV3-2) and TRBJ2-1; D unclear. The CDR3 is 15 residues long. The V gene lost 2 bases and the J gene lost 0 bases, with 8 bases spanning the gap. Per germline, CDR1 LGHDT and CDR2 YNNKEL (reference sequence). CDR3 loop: CASSQIPSSYNEQFF. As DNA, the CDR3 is TGTGCCAGCAGCCAAATCCCCAGCTCCTACAATGAGCAGTTCTTC.

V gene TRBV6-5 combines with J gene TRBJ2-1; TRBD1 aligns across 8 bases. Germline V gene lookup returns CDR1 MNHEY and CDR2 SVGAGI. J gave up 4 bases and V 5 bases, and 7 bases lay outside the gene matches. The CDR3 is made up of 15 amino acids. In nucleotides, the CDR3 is TGTGCCAGCAGTACTGACAGGGGCATTTACAATGAGCAGTTCTTC. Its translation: CASSTDRGIYNEQFF.

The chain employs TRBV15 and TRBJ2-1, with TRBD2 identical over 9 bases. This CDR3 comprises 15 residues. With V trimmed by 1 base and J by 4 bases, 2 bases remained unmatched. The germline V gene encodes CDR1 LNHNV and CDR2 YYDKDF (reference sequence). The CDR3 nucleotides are TGTGCCACCAGCAGAGGACTAGCGGTTTACAATGAGCAGTTCTTC. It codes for CATSRGLAVYNEQFF. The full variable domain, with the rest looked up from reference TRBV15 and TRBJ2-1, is DAMVIQNPRYQVTQFGKPVTLSCSQTLNHNVMYWYQQKSSQAPKLLFHYYDKDFNNEADTPDNFQSRRPNTSFCFLDIRSPGLGDTAMYLCATSRGLAVYNEQFFGPGTRLTVL.